This paragraph reports one T cell receptor beta chain. Its target is unknown. Per the germline V gene, CDR1 is SGHAT and CDR2 is FQNNGV. V shed 5 bases and J shed 3 bases, with 6 bases lying between them. The CDR3 covers 12 residues. The entry originates in a study of cytomegalovirus exposure and HLA in healthy donors. Study conclusions and caveats: There were a few CMV-associated chains whose specificity for CMV antigens was confirmed in vitro. Accurate prediction of HLA-A and HLA-B alleles (for most subjects) was reportedly achieved from TCR beta sequences. Within an earlier analysis, most TCR beta V segments proved productive either about 87% or about 30% of the time. When a later analysis compared HLA-associated TCR beta chains with equally common others, the HLA-associated chains turned out to be more clonally expanded and to have lower generation probabilities.

Primers: 60 Vbeta forward and 13 Jbeta reverse. Profiled with immunoSEQ multiplex PCR; TCRdb holds only in-frame clones, not every one. The sample has 190,000 or so clones, about 81% seen once; the top ten hold under 7.5%. The sequenced material came from PBMCs. The rearrangement uses TRBV11-2 and TRBJ2-3; a weak D match, TRBD1 (5 bases). The clonotype was recovered from a woman aged 45 to 65 in good health and CMV-seropositive. The DNA of the CDR3 is TGTGCCAGCAGCCGGACAACAGATACGCAGTATTTT. Amino acid sequence: CASSRTTDTQYF.